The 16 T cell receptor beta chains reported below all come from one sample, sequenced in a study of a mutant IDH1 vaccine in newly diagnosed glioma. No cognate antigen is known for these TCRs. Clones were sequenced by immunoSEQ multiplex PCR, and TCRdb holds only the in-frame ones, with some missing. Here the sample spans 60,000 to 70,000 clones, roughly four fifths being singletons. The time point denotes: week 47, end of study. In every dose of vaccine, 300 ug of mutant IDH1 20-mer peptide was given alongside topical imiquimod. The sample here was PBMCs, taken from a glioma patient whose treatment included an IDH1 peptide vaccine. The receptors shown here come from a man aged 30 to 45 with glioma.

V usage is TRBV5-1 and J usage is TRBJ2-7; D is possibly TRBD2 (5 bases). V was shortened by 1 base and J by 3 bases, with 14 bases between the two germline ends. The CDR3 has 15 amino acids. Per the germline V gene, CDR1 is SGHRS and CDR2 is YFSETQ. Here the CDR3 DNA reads TGCGCCAGCAGCTTGTCCGCGGGCCAAAACTACGAGCAGTACTTC. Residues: CASSLSAGQNYEQYF.

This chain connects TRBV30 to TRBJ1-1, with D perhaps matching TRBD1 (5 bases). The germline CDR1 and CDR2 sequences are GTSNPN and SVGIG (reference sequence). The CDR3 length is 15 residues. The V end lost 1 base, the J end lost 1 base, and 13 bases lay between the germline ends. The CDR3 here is CAWSAGGGRNTEAFF. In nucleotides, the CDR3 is TGTGCCTGGAGTGCGGGGGGAGGTCGGAACACTGAAGCTTTCTTT.

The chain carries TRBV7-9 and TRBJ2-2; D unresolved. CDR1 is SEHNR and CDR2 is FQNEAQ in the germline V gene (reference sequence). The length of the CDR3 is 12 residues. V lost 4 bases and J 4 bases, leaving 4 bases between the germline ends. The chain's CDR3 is CASSSFTGELFF. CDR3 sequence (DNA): TGTGCCAGCAGCTCTTTCACCGGGGAGCTGTTTTTT.

The CDR3 nucleotides are TGTGCCACCAGCAGAGGCAGGGGTATCGGGTCACCCCTCCACTTT. It is translated as CATSRGRGIGSPLHF. The chain combines TRBV15 with TRBJ1-6; the D gene is possibly TRBD1 (6 bases). Per germline, CDR1 LNHNV and CDR2 YYDKDF (reference sequence). V was clipped by 1 base and J by 10 bases, with 14 bases between them. The CDR3 runs 15 residues.

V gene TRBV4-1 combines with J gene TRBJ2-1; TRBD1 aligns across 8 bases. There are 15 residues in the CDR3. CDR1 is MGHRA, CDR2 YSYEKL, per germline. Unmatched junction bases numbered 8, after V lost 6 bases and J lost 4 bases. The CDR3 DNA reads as TGCGCCAGCAGACTCGACAGGGGCGCTTACAATGAGCAGTTCTTC. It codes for CASRLDRGAYNEQFF.

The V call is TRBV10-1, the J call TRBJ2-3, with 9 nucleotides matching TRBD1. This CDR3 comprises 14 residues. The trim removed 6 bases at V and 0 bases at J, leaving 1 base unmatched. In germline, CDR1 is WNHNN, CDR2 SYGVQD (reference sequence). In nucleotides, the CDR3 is TGCGCCAGCAGGACAGGGGGTAGCACAGATACGCAGTATTTT. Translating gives CASRTGGSTDTQYF.

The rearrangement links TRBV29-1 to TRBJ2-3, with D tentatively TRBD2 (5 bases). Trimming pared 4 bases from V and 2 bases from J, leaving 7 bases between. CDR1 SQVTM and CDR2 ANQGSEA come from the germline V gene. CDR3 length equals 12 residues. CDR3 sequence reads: CSVGTYTDTQYF. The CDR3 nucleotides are TGCAGCGTTGGGACTTACACAGATACGCAGTATTTT.

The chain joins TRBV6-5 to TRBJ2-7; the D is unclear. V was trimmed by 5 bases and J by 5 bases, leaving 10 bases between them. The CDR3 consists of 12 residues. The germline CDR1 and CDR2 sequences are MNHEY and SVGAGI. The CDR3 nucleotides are TGTGCCAGCAGTCCAAGTAGACACGAGCAGTACTTC. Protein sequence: CASSPSRHEQYF.

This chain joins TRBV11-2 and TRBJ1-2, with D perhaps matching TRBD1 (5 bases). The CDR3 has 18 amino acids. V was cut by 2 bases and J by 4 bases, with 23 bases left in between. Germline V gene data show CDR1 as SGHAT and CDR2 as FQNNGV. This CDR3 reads CASSLYRGTPRSVYGYTF. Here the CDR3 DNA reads TGTGCCAGCAGCTTATATCGCGGGACTCCTCGATCCGTCTATGGCTACACCTTC.

The CDR3 spells CASSPGGIKSNEQFF. In DNA form, the CDR3 reads TGTGCCAGCAGCCCGGGGGGTATAAAGAGTAATGAGCAGTTCTTC. V and J are TRBV7-2 and TRBJ2-1; TRBD2 aligns across 7 bases. The germline gives CDR1 SGHTA, CDR2 FQGNSA. The trim removed 5 bases at V and 7 bases at J, leaving 11 bases unmatched. The CDR3 extends over 15 amino acids.

CDR3 amino acids: CATRGSGQGTQTQYF. CDR3 coding DNA: TGTGCCACCAGGGGATCGGGACAGGGGACGCAGACCCAGTACTTC. V is TRBV15 and J is TRBJ2-5; 10 bases match TRBD1. The V gene end was trimmed by 6 bases and the J gene end by 6 bases; junction bases not matched to a gene: 10. The CDR3 sequence is 15 residues long. The V gene's germline CDR1 is LNHNV and CDR2 YYDKDF (reference sequence).

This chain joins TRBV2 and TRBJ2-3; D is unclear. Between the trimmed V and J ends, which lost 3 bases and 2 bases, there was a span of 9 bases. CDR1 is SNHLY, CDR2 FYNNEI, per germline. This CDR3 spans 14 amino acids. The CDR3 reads CASSDGRHTDTQYF. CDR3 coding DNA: TGTGCCAGCAGTGATGGACGGCACACAGATACGCAGTATTTT.

The CDR3: CASTSRGPYNEQFF. CDR3 nucleotide sequence: TGTGCCAGCACGTCAAGGGGCCCCTACAATGAGCAGTTCTTC. The chain links TRBV6-5 to TRBJ2-1; D might be TRBD1 (5 bases). Deletions cut 7 bases from V and 2 bases from J, with 12 bases between. CDR3 size: 14 residues. CDR1 is MNHEY, CDR2 SVGAGI, per germline.

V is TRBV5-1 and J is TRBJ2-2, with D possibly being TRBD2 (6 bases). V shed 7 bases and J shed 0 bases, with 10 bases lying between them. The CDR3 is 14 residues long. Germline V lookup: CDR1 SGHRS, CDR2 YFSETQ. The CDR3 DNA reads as TGCGCCAGCTCCGGGACTTCGAACACCGGGGAGCTGTTTTTT. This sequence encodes CASSGTSNTGELFF.

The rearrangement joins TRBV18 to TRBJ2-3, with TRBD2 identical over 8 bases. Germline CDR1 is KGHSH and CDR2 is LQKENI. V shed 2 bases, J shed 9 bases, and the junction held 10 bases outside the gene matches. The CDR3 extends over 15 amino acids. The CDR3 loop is CASSPGQRGPRTQYF. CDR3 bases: TGTGCCAGCTCACCAGGCCAGCGGGGGCCTAGGACGCAGTATTTT.

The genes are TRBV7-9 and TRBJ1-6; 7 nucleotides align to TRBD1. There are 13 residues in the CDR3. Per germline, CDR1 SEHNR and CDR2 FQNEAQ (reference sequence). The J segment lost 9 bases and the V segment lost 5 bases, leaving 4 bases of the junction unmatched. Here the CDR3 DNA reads TGTGCCAGCAGCACAGACAGGGTTTCACCCCTCCACTTT. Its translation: CASSTDRVSPLHF.